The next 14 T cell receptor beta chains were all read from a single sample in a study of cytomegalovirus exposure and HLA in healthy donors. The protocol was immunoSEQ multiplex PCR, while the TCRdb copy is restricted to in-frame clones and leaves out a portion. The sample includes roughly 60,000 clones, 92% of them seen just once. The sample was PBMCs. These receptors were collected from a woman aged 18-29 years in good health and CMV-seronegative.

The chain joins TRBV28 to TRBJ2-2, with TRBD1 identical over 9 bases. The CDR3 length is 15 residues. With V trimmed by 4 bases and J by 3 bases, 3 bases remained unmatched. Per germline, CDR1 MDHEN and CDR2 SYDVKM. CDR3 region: CASSYRGRDTGELFF. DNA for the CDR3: TGTGCCAGCAGTTACAGGGGGCGGGACACCGGGGAGCTGTTTTTT.

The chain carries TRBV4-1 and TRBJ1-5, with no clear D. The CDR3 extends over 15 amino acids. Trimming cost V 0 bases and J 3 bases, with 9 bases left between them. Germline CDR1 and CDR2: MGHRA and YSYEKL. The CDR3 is CASSQEGRSNQPQHF. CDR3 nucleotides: TGCGCCAGCAGCCAAGAGGGCCGTTCCAATCAGCCCCAGCATTTT.

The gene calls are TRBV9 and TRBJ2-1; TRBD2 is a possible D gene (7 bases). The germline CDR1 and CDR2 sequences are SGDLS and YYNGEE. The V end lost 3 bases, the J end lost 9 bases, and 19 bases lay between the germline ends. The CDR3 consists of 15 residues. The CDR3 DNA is TGTGCCAGCAGCGAGAGCGGGACATCTATGGGTGAGCAGTTCTTC. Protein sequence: CASSESGTSMGEQFF.

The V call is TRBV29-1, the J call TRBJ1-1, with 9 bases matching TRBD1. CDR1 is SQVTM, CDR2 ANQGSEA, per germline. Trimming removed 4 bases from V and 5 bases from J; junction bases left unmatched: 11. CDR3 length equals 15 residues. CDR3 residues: CSVGGTGGLETEAFF. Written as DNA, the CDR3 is TGCAGCGTTGGTGGCACAGGGGGCTTGGAGACTGAAGCTTTCTTT.

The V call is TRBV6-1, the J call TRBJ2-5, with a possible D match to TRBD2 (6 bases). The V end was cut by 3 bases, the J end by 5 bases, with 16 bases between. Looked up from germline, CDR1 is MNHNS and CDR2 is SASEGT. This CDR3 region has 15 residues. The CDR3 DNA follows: TGTGCCAGCAGTGAGGTACAGGATGGAGGGGAGACCCAGTACTTC. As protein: CASSEVQDGGETQYF.

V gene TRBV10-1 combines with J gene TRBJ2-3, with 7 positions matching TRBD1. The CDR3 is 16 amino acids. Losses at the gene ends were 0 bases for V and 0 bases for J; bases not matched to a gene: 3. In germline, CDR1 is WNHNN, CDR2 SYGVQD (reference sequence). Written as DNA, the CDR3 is TGCGCCAGCAGTGAGTCCGGGACAGCAAGCACAGATACGCAGTATTTT. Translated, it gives CASSESGTASTDTQYF.

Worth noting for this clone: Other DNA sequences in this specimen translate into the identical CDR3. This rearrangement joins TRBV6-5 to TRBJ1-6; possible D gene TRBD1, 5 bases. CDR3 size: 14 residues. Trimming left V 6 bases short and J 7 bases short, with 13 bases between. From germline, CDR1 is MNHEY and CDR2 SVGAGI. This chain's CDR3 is CASRPTVDNSPLHF. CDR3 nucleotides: TGTGCCAGCAGGCCGACAGTCGACAATTCACCCCTCCACTTT.

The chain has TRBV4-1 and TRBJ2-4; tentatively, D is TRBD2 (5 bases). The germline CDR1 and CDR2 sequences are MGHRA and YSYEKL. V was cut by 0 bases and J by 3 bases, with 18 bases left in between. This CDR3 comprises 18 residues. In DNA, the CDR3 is TGCGCCAGCAGCCAAGAGGGAACGGAGAGGGTAGGCAAAAACATTCAGTACTTC. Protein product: CASSQEGTERVGKNIQYF.

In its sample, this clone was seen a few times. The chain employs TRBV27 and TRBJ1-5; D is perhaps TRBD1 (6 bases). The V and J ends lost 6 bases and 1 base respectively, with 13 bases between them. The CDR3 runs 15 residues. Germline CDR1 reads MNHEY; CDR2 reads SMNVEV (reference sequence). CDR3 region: CASRPQGLSNQPQHF. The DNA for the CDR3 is TGTGCCAGCAGGCCTCAGGGGTTGAGCAATCAGCCCCAGCATTTT.

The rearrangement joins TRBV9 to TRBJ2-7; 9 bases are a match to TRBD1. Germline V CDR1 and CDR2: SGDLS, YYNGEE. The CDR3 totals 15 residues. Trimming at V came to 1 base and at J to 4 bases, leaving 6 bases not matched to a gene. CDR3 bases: TGTGCCAGCAGCGTATCACAGGGGGCGATATACGAGCAGTACTTC. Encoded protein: CASSVSQGAIYEQYF.

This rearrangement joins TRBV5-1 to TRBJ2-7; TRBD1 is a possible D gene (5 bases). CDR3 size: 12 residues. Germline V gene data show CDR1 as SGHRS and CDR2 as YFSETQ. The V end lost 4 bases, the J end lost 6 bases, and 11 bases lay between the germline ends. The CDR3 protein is CASSKDILEQYF. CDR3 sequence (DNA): TGCGCCAGCAGCAAGGACATCCTCGAGCAGTACTTC.

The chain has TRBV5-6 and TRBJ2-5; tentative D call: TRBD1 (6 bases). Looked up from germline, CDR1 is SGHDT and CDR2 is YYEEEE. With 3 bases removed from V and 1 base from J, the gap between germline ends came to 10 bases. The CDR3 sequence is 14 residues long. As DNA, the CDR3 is TGTGCCAGCAGCTGGGTACAGGGCCAAGAGACCCAGTACTTC. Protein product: CASSWVQGQETQYF.

CDR3 coding DNA: TGTGCCAGCTCAACGGACAGGAACACTGAAGCTTTCTTT. Encoded protein: CASSTDRNTEAFF. The genes are TRBV18 and TRBJ1-1; possible D gene TRBD1, 6 bases. Deletions cut 5 bases from V and 1 base from J, with 8 bases between. This CDR3 region has 13 residues. Germline CDR1 and CDR2: KGHSH and LQKENI.

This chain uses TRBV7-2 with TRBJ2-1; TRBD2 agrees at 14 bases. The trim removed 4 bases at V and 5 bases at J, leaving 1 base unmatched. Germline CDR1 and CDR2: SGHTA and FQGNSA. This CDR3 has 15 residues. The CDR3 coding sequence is TGTGCCAGCAGCTCGGGACTAGCGGGAGACAATGAGCAGTTCTTC. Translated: CASSSGLAGDNEQFF.